These T cell receptor beta chains were read from a single sample in a study of memory CD4+ T cells and cytomegalovirus serostatus. Libraries were prepared by immunoSEQ multiplex PCR; TCRdb keeps only in-frame clonotypes and omits some of them. Of under 55,000 clones in the sample, about four fifths are singletons; the top ten hold about 1.4%. The sample comprised memory CD4+ T cells from blood. These receptors all come from an adult in good health and CMV-seropositive. The CDR3 runs from the conserved cysteine through the conserved F or W. The D gene is left open where the match is weak. Clone size is not always given. Where it is, it says once, few, many or a class for expanded clones.

J	V	size	D	CDR3	DNA
TRBJ2-7	TRBV19	-	TRBD2	CASSLTGTRRTEQYF	TGTGCCAGTAGCCTGACCGGGACTAGAAGAACCGAGCAGTACTTC
TRBJ2-3	TRBV30	-	TRBD2	CAWTQRERDTQYF	TGTGCCTGGACCCAGCGGGAGAGAGATACGCAGTATTTT
TRBJ1-4	TRBV27	few	-	CASSFQGKTNEKLFF	TGTGCCAGCAGTTTCCAGGGCAAAACTAATGAAAAACTGTTTTTT
TRBJ1-2	TRBV7-2	-	TRBD1	CASSLDRTGDRGYTF	TGTGCCAGCAGCTTAGATAGGACAGGGGATCGTGGCTACACCTTC
TRBJ2-2	TRBV18	-	TRBD1	CASSPYGQGILKGELFF	TGTGCCAGCTCACCATACGGACAGGGGATCCTTAAAGGGGAGCTGTTTTTT
TRBJ2-7	TRBV2	-	-	CASSEENRKSYEQYF	TGTGCCAGCAGTGAAGAAAACAGGAAATCCTACGAGCAGTACTTC
TRBJ2-3	TRBV30	few	TRBD2	CAWRSGLAGGPGTDTQYF	TGTGCCTGGAGATCCGGGCTAGCGGGGGGGCCGGGTACAGATACGCAGTATTTT
TRBJ1-6	TRBV2	few	-	CASSEGGSSYNSPLHF	TGTGCCAGCAGTGAAGGGGGGAGCTCCTATAATTCACCCCTCCACTTT
TRBJ1-2	TRBV7-2	-	-	CASSFIAQVQGTAGGYTF	TGTGCCAGCAGCTTTATAGCCCAAGTCCAAGGGACCGCGGGTGGCTACACCTTC
TRBJ2-7	TRBV10-1	few	-	CASGPGGPYEQYF	TGCGCCAGCGGTCCCGGGGGACCTTACGAGCAGTACTTC